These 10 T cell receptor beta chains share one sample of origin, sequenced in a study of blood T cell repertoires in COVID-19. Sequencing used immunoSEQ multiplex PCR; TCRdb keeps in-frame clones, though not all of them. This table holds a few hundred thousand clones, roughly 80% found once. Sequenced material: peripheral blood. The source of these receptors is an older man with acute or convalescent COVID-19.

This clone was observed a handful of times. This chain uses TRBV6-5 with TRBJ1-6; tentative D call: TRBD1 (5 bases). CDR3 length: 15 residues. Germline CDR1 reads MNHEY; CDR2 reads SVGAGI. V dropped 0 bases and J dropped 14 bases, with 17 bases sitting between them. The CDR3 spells CASSYSTQVQAALHF. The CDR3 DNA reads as TGTGCCAGCAGTTACTCGACACAGGTCCAGGCAGCCCTCCACTTT.

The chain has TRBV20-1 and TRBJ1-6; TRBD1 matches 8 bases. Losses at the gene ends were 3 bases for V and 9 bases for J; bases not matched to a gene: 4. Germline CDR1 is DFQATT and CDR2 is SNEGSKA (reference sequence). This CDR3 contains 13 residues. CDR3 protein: CSASWTGSSPLHF. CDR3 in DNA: TGCAGTGCTAGTTGGACAGGGAGTTCACCCCTCCACTTT.

DNA of the CDR3: TGTGCCAGCAGTCCCGGGACAGGGGCAACTGGAAACACCATATATTTT. Protein product: CASSPGTGATGNTIYF. The V call is TRBV5-4, the J call TRBJ1-3; 10 bases fit TRBD1. The germline V gene encodes CDR1 SGHNT and CDR2 YYREEE (reference sequence). The CDR3 is 16 residues long. Losses at the gene ends were 5 bases for V and 2 bases for J; bases not matched to a gene: 7.

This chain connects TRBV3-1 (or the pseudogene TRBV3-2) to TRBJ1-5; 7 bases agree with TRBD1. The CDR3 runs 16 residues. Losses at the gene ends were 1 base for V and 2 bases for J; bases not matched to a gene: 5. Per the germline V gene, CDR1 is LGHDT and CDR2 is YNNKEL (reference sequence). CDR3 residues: CASSQGYRGRNQPQHF. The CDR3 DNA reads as TGTGCCAGCAGCCAAGGTTACAGGGGTCGCAATCAGCCCCAGCATTTT.

The CDR3 DNA reads as TGTGCCACCAGAAGGGGTCAGGGGGAGCTGTTTTTT. Its translation is CATRRGQGELFF. The chain carries TRBV24-1 and TRBJ2-2, with D tentatively TRBD1 (5 bases). The CDR3 contains 12 residues. Per the germline V gene, CDR1 is KGHDR and CDR2 is SFDVKD. V was trimmed by 7 bases and J by 8 bases, leaving 10 bases between them.

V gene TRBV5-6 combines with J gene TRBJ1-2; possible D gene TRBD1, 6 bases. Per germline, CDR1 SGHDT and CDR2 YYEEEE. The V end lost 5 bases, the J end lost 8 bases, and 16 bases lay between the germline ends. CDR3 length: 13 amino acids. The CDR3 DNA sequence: TGTGCCAGCAGTTGGTCAAGGGGGATAGGCTACACCTTC. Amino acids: CASSWSRGIGYTF.

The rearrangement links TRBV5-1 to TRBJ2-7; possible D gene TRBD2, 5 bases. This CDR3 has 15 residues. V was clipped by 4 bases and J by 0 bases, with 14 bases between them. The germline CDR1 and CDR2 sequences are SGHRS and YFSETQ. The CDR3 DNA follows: TGCGCCAGCAGCCCCGGGGTAGCGTCCTCCTACGAGCAGTACTTC. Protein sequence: CASSPGVASSYEQYF. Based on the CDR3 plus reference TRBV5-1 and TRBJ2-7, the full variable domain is KAGVTQTPRYLIKTRGQQVTLSCSPISGHRSVSWYQQTPGQGLQFLFEYFSETQRNKGNFPGRFSGRQFSNSRSEMNVSTLELGDSALYLCASSPGVASSYEQYFGPGTRLTVT.

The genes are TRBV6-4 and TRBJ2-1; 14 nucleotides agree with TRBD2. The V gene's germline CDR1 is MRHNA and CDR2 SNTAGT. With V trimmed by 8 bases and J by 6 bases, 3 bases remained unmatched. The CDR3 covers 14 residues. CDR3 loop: CASGGTSGGNEQFF. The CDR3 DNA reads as TGTGCCAGCGGAGGGACTAGCGGGGGCAATGAGCAGTTCTTC.

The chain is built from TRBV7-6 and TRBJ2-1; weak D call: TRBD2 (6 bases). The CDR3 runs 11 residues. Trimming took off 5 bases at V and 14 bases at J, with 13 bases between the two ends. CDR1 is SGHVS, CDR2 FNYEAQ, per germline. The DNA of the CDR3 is TGTGCCAGCAGCCTTGACGGAGGGAAGTTCTTC. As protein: CASSLDGGKFF. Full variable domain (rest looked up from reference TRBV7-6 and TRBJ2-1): GAGVSQSPRYKVTKRGQDVALRCDPISGHVSLYWYRQALGQGPEFLTYFNYEAQQDKSGLPNDRFSAERPEGSISTLTIQRTEQRDSAMYRCASSLDGGKFFGPGTRLTVL.

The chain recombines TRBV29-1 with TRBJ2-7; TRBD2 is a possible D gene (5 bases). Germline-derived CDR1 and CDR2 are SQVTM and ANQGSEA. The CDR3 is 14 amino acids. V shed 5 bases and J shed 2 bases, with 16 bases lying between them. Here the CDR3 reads CSVQDQNGAYEQYF. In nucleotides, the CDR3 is TGCAGCGTTCAGGACCAAAACGGGGCCTACGAGCAGTACTTC.